This TCR beta chain is from a study of T-cell memory formation after mild COVID-19. The study, taken as a whole, reports: There were some responding clones in pre-infection memory, which suggested that cross-reactive memory had joined.

As concerns this clonotype: Its antigen remains unknown.

V trimming: 4 bases; J trimming: 1 base; junction bases outside the gene matches: 5. CDR3 length: 15 amino acids. Per the germline V gene, CDR1 is SGHVS and CDR2 is FNYEAQ. Each CDR3 protein gets one entry after TCRdb re-called the 5' RACE reads with MiXCR. The data contain about 340,000 distinct CDR3 sequences, under 15% of them singletons. Sequenced input: PBMCs or a T cell subset sorted from them (not recorded which). V usage is TRBV7-6 and J usage is TRBJ2-5; 8 nucleotides match TRBD1. The receptor comes from a man between 18 and 35 years old who had mild COVID-19 (a few samples of this study predate the infection). Cell type and time point are not known. The CDR3 here is CASSSRDRIQETQYF. The CDR3 DNA sequence: TGTGCCAGCAGCTCCCGGGACAGGATCCAAGAGACCCAGTACTTC.